The rows below give T cell receptor beta chains drawn from one sample of a study of radiotherapy plus CTLA-4 blockade in lung cancer. Assay: immunoSEQ multiplex PCR; the TCRdb copy retains only in-frame clones and omits some. This table has about 97,000 clones, roughly 79% appearing once. Source: peripheral blood, taken from a patient treated with radiotherapy plus ipilimumab. The receptors derive from a human donor with non-small cell lung cancer who had a partial response to radiotherapy plus ipilimumab. Some clones in this sample may be carry-over from other donors' samples. Both conserved end residues are part of each CDR3. D genes are given only for firm matches. Clone sizes are given selectively: once, few, many, or a class where the clone is expanded.

TRBD1	TRBV10-1	TRBJ2-2	-	CASSESGTGDSGELFF	TGCGCCAGCAGTGAGTCGGGTACAGGGGATTCCGGGGAGCTGTTTTTT
TRBD1	TRBV19	TRBJ1-5	-	CASSIDRDRGQNVYSNQPQHF	TGTGCCAGTAGTATAGATAGGGACAGAGGACAGAACGTTTATAGCAATCAGCCCCAGCATTTT
-	TRBV10-3	TRBJ2-5	-	CAISSRQETQYF	TGTGCCATCAGTTCTAGGCAAGAGACCCAGTACTTC
-	TRBV19	TRBJ2-2	-	CASSSWGGANTGELFF	TGTGCCAGTAGTTCCTGGGGCGGGGCGAACACCGGGGAGCTGTTTTTT
-	TRBV6-5	TRBJ2-2	-	CASSYSVGGLTGELFF	TGTGCCAGCAGTTACTCGGTGGGAGGCCTCACCGGGGAGCTGTTTTTT
TRBD1	TRBV28	TRBJ1-4	-	CASSSQGAGGEKLFF	TGTGCCAGCAGTTCCCAGGGGGCGGGTGGTGAAAAACTGTTTTTT
-	TRBV5-1	TRBJ2-4	-	CASSLDINRGKNIQYF	TGCGCCAGCAGCTTGGACATCAACCGGGGAAAAAACATTCAGTACTTC
TRBD2	TRBV5-6	TRBJ2-3	-	CASSLWLAGGNTQYF	TGTGCCAGCAGCTTATGGCTAGCGGGGGGTAATACGCAGTATTTT
TRBD2	TRBV2	TRBJ2-3	few	CASSEGLAGGRDTQYF	TGTGCCAGCAGTGAGGGACTAGCGGGGGGGCGCGATACGCAGTATTTT
-	TRBV7-2	TRBJ1-5	-	CASSPQENQPQHF	TGTGCCAGCAGCCCACAGGAGAATCAGCCCCAGCATTTT
-	TRBV7-2	TRBJ1-6	few	CASSPRGGAYNSPLHF	TGTGCCAGCAGCCCACGGGGGGGAGCTTATAATTCACCCCTCCACTTT
-	TRBV5-1	TRBJ2-2	-	CASSLEIREAGELFF	TGCGCCAGCAGCTTGGAGATCAGGGAGGCCGGGGAGCTGTTTTTT
TRBD1	TRBV6-1	TRBJ1-5	-	CASSPTGARNQPQHF	TGTGCCAGCAGTCCAACAGGGGCCCGCAATCAGCCCCAGCATTTT
-	TRBV18	TRBJ2-3	-	CASKFDSLTDTQYF	TGTGCCAGCAAATTTGACAGCCTCACAGATACGCAGTATTTT
-	TRBV5-6	TRBJ1-2	few	CASSLSGLGYTF	TGTGCCAGCAGCTTGTCAGGGCTAGGCTACACCTTC
TRBD2	TRBV9	TRBJ2-5	-	CASTPSSGGPLGETQYF	TGTGCCAGCACCCCTTCCAGCGGGGGGCCGTTGGGAGAGACCCAGTACTTC
-	TRBV5-6	TRBJ1-2	-	CASSLVPRGHNGYTF	TGTGCCAGCAGCTTGGTGCCCAGGGGCCACAATGGCTACACCTTC
-	TRBV30	TRBJ2-3	-	CAWSGGDVADTQYF	TGTGCCTGGAGTGGCGGAGACGTGGCAGATACGCAGTATTTT
-	TRBV6-6	TRBJ2-7	-	CASSPGQRYEQYF	TGTGCCAGCAGTCCTGGACAGCGCTACGAGCAGTACTTC
-	TRBV7-9	TRBJ2-5	-	CASSREPRQETQYF	TGTGCCAGCAGTAGGGAGCCCCGACAAGAGACCCAGTACTTC
-	TRBV19	TRBJ1-5	once	CASSTGRDMPQHF	TGTGCCAGTAGTACCGGCCGGGACATGCCCCAGCATTTT
TRBD1	TRBV29-1	TRBJ2-7	-	CSETSGTGIEQYF	TGCAGTGAAACCTCCGGGACAGGGATCGAGCAGTACTTC
-	TRBV6-1	TRBJ2-7	few	CASRGTAYEQYF	TGTGCCAGCCGGGGGACAGCCTACGAGCAGTACTTC
-	TRBV2	TRBJ2-2	-	CASNGDGTGELFF	TGTGCCAGCAACGGGGATGGAACCGGGGAGCTGTTTTTT
-	TRBV6-5	TRBJ2-5	-	CASSYGLGGETQYF	TGTGCCAGCAGTTACGGCTTAGGGGGTGAGACCCAGTACTTC
-	TRBV28	TRBJ2-7	-	CASSSRGRDEQYF	TGTGCCAGCAGTTCAAGAGGTCGCGACGAGCAGTACTTC
-	TRBV5-1	TRBJ1-2	few	CASSFVLGSYGYTF	TGCGCCAGCAGCTTCGTGTTAGGGAGCTATGGCTACACCTTC
TRBD1	TRBV6-6	TRBJ1-2	-	CASSYSPGQGFGYTF	TGTGCCAGCAGTTACTCACCGGGACAGGGCTTTGGCTACACCTTC
TRBD1	TRBV6-4	TRBJ1-1	many	CASSEQGMNTEAFF	TGTGCCAGCAGTGAACAGGGGATGAACACTGAAGCTTTCTTT
-	TRBV5-4	TRBJ1-4	-	CASSPRGGATNEKLFF	TGTGCCAGCAGCCCAAGAGGGGGGGCAACTAATGAAAAACTGTTTTTT
-	TRBV10-1	TRBJ2-5	-	CASGISGQETQYF	TGCGCCAGCGGGATAAGCGGCCAAGAGACCCAGTACTTC
-	TRBV2	TRBJ1-4	-	CASSGRDIRIALF	TGTGCCAGCAGTGGTCGGGACATCCGAATCGCGCTTTTT
-	TRBV4-3	TRBJ1-2	-	CASSQPTGYGYTF	TGCGCCAGCAGCCAACCAACAGGATATGGCTACACCTTC
TRBD1	TRBV30	TRBJ1-2	-	CAWITQGATGYTF	TGTGCCTGGATAACCCAGGGGGCGACTGGCTACACCTTC
TRBD2	TRBV30	TRBJ2-7	-	CAWTRGLAGVGEQYF	TGTGCCTGGACAAGAGGACTAGCGGGAGTCGGCGAGCAGTACTTC
TRBD1	TRBV7-2	TRBJ2-7	-	CASSRTGGYEQYF	TGTGCCAGCAGTCGTACAGGGGGATACGAGCAGTACTTC
TRBD2	TRBV2	TRBJ2-1	-	CASVKTWTSGAYNEQFF	TGTGCCAGCGTTAAAACCTGGACTAGCGGGGCGTACAATGAGCAGTTCTTC
TRBD1	TRBV6-1	TRBJ1-2	few	CASSEALGQAIYGYTF	TGTGCCAGCAGTGAAGCACTTGGACAGGCAATCTATGGCTACACCTTC
-	TRBV9	TRBJ1-2	-	CASSLSGVNYGYTF	TGTGCCAGCAGCTTGTCAGGGGTTAACTATGGCTACACCTTC